This entry is about one T cell receptor beta chain. The sample comes from a study of blood T cells in healthy people across ages. V shed 2 bases and J 6 bases; nucleotides not matched to a gene: 9. CDR3 length: 15 residues. Germline V CDR1 and CDR2: MNHEY, SVGEGT. The authors ran a second PCR of 7 to 11 cycles using a sample-barcoded 5' primer and a J-beta primer mix. TCRdb used MiXCR to reprocess the 5' RACE reads, holding one entry per CDR3 protein. The table includes 650,000 to 900,000 distinct CDR3 sequences, less than 80% detected once. Source material: blood. This receptor was obtained from a young man in good health. V usage is TRBV6-2 or TRBV6-3 and J usage is TRBJ2-7; 8 positions match TRBD1. Here the CDR3 DNA reads TGTGCCAGCAGTTACGGGCGCAGGGGGCGTCCCGAGCAGTACTTC. Translating it yields CASSYGRRGRPEQYF.